These T cell receptor beta chains were read from a single sample in a study of T cell responses to AZD1222 COVID-19 vaccine. The data were produced by immunoSEQ multiplex PCR, yet TCRdb's version contains in-frame clones alone and is incomplete. This table holds about 130,000 clones, over 85% found once. The source was peripheral blood, collected on day 0 of AZD1222 vaccination. The receptors were sampled from an adult in good health. CDR3s include the opening cysteine and the closing phenylalanine or tryptophan. A D gene is named only where the DNA matches it firmly. Not all rows give a size; the values are once, few, many and, for expanded clones, a class.

>TRBJ1-6|TRBV14|.|.
CASSDGPDTNRQNSPLHF
TGTGCCAGCAGCGACGGCCCGGACACCAACCGTCAAAATTCACCCCTCCACTTT
>TRBJ1-6|TRBV24-1|.|.
CATSWAGSYNSPLHF
TGTGCCACCTCCTGGGCGGGTTCCTATAATTCACCCCTCCACTTT
>TRBJ2-7|TRBV5-1|.|.
CASSFGASGEQYF
TGCGCCAGCAGCTTCGGAGCGAGCGGCGAGCAGTACTTC
>TRBJ1-1|TRBV5-4|once|TRBD1
CASSLDRGPPLRAFF
TGTGCCAGCAGCTTGGACAGGGGGCCCCCTTTGCGGGCTTTCTTT
>TRBJ1-5|TRBV15|.|.
CATSRGPGDNQPQHF
TGTGCCACCAGCAGGGGTCCGGGGGACAATCAGCCCCAGCATTTT
>TRBJ1-2|TRBV5-6|few|.
CASSSPWGVVIGYTF
TGTGCCAGCAGCTCGCCCTGGGGGGTGGTTATCGGCTACACCTTC
>TRBJ1-5|TRBV19|.|.
CASSMTVNSNQPQHF
TGTGCCAGTAGTATGACGGTTAATAGCAATCAGCCCCAGCATTTT
>TRBJ2-7|TRBV5-4|.|TRBD1
CASSLVGGADEQYF
TGTGCCAGCAGCTTGGTAGGGGGCGCCGACGAGCAGTACTTC
>TRBJ1-1|TRBV7-9|once|.
CASSRSNRFNTEAFF
TGTGCCAGCAGCCGCTCGAACAGGTTCAACACTGAAGCTTTCTTT
>TRBJ2-1|TRBV30|.|.
CAGTSSYNEQFF
TGTGCCGGGACCAGCTCCTACAATGAGCAGTTCTTC
>TRBJ1-4|TRBV9|.|.
CASSVAGWGDEKLFF
TGTGCCAGCAGCGTGGCAGGGTGGGGCGATGAAAAACTGTTTTTT
>TRBJ2-7|TRBV2|.|.
CASTGMEQYF
TGTGCCAGCACTGGCATGGAGCAGTACTTC
>TRBJ2-7|TRBV3-1/TRBV3-2|.|.
CASSQKAVGGEQYF
TGTGCCAGCAGCCAAAAAGCAGTGGGGGGCGAGCAGTACTTC
>TRBJ2-1|TRBV28|.|.
CASSLVATGEQFF
TGTGCCAGCAGTTTAGTAGCGACGGGTGAGCAGTTCTTC
>TRBJ2-3|TRBV5-1|.|.
CASSLQKPNTDTQYF
TGCGCCAGCAGCTTGCAAAAACCAAACACAGATACGCAGTATTTT
>TRBJ2-7|TRBV27|.|.
CASTSNTYEQYF
TGTGCCAGCACGTCCAACACCTACGAGCAGTACTTC
>TRBJ1-4|TRBV19|.|TRBD1
CASRRTGEEKLFF
TGTGCCAGTAGGCGGACAGGCGAAGAAAAACTGTTTTTT
>TRBJ2-5|TRBV28|.|.
CASSLRTQETQYF
TGTGCCAGCAGTTTGAGAACCCAAGAGACCCAGTACTTC
>TRBJ1-5|TRBV6-5|.|.
CASSYARSNQPQHF
TGTGCCAGCAGTTACGCACGGAGCAATCAGCCCCAGCATTTT
>TRBJ1-1|TRBV28|once|.
CASSRTLNTEAFF
TGTGCCAGCAGTAGGACATTGAACACTGAAGCTTTCTTT
>TRBJ2-5|TRBV18|.|.
CASSLLAKETQYF
TGTGCCAGCTCACTCCTTGCCAAAGAGACCCAGTACTTC